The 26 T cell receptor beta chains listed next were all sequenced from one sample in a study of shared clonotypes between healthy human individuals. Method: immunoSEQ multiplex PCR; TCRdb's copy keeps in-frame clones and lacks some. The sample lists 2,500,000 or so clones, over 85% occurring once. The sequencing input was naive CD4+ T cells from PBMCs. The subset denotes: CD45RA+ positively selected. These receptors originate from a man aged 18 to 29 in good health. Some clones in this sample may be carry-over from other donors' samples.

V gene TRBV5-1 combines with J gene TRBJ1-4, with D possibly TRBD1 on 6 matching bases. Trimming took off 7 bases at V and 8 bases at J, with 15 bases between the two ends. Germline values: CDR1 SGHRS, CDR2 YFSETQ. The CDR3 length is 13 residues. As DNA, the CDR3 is TGCGCCAGCCAAGTGACAGGAAACGAAAAACTGTTTTTT. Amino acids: CASQVTGNEKLFF.

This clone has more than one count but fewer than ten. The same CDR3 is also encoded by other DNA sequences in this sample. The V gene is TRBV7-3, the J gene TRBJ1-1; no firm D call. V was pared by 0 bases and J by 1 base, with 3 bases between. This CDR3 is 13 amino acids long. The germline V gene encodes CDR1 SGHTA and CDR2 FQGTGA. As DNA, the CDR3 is TGTGCCAGCAGCTTAACCGAGAACACTGAAGCTTTCTTT. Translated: CASSLTENTEAFF.

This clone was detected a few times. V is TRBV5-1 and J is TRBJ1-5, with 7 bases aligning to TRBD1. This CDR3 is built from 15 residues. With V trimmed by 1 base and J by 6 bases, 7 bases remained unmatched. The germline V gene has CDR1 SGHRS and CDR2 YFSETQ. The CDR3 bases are TGCGCCAGCAGCTTGCCCGACAGGGATGGTCAGCCCCAGCATTTT. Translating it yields CASSLPDRDGQPQHF.

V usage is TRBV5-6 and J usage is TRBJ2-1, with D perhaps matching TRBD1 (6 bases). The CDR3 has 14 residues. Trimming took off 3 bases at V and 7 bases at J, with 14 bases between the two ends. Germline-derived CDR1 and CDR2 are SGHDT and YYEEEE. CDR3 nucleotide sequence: TGTGCCAGCAGCTACGATACAGGGACGAATGAGCAGTTCTTC. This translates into CASSYDTGTNEQFF.

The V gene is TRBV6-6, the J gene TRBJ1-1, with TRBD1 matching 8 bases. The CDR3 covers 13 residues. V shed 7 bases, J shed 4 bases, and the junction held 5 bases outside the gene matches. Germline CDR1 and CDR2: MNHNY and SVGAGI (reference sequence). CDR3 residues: CASNPQGGTEAFF. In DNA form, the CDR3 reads TGTGCCAGCAACCCACAGGGGGGCACTGAAGCTTTCTTT.

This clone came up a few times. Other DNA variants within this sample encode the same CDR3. The CDR3 region is CASSRDRDNQPQHF. CDR3 DNA sequence: TGTGCCAGCAGTCGTGACAGGGACAATCAGCCCCAGCATTTT. V and J are TRBV6-1 and TRBJ1-5, with TRBD1 identical over 7 bases. Germline CDR1 reads MNHNS; CDR2 reads SASEGT. V was pared by 5 bases and J by 3 bases, with 4 bases of the junction left unmatched. This CDR3 has 14 amino acids.

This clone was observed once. The CDR3 region has the DNA TGTGCCAGCTCACCGGACTTGGGAAACACCATATATTTT. Its translation is CASSPDLGNTIYF. The chain couples TRBV18 to TRBJ1-3; D is unresolved. The germline V gene has CDR1 KGHSH and CDR2 LQKENI. The CDR3 covers 13 residues. V dropped 3 bases and J dropped 4 bases, with 7 bases sitting between them.

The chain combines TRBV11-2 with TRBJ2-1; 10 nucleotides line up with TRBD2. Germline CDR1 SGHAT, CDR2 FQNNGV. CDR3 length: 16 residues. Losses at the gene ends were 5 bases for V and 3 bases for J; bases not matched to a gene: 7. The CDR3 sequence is CASSLLAGAHYNEQFF. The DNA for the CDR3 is TGTGCCAGCAGCCTTCTAGCGGGAGCTCACTACAATGAGCAGTTCTTC.

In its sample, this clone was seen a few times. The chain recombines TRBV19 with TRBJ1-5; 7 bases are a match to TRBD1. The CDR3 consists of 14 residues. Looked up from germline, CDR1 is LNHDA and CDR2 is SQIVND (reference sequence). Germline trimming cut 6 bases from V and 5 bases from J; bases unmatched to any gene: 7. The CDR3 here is CASSYRTGHQPQHF. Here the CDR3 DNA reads TGTGCCAGTAGCTACCGGACAGGCCATCAGCCCCAGCATTTT.

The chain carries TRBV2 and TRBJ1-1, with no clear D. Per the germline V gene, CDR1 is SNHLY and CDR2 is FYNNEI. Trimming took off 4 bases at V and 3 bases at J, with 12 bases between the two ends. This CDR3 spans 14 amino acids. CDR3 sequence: CASSVSGSYTEAFF. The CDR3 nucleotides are TGTGCCAGCAGTGTGTCCGGGAGTTACACTGAAGCTTTCTTT.

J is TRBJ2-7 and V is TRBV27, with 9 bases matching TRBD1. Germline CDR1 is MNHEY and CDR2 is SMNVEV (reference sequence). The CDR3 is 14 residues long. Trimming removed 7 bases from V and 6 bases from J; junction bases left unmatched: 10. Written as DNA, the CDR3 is TGTGCCAGCACCCCGGGGGACAGGGCGATCGAGCAGTACTTC. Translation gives CASTPGDRAIEQYF.

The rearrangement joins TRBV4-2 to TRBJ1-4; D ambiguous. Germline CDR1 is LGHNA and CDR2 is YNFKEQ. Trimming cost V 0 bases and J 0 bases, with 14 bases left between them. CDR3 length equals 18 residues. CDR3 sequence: CASSQEPLMGATNEKLFF. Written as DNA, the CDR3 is TGTGCCAGCAGCCAAGAGCCCCTGATGGGTGCAACTAATGAAAAACTGTTTTTT.

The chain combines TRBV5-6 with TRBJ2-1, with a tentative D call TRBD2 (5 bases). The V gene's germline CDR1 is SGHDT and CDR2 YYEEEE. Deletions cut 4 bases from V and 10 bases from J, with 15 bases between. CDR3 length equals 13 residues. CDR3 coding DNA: TGTGCCAGCAGCCCTCTCCGGGGAAAGGAGCAGTTCTTC. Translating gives CASSPLRGKEQFF.

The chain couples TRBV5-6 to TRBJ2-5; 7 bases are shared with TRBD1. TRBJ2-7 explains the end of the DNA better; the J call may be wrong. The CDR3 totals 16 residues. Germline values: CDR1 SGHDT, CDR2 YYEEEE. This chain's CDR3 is CASSPGQAQSSYEQYF. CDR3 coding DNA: TGTGCCAGCAGCCCCGGACAGGCCCAATCATCCTACGAGCAGTACTTC.

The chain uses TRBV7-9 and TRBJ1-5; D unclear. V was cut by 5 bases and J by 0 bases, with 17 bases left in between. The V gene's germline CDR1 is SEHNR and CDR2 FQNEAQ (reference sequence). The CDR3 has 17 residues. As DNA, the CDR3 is TGTGCCAGCAGCGCCGACGTCGACCTCTATAGCAATCAGCCCCAGCATTTT. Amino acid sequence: CASSADVDLYSNQPQHF.

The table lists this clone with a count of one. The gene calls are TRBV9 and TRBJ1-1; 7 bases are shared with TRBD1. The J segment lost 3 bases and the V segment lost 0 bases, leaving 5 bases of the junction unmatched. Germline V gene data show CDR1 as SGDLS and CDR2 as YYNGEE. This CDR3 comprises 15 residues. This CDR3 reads CASSVVGGSDTEAFF. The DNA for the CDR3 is TGTGCCAGCAGCGTAGTAGGGGGCAGCGACACTGAAGCTTTCTTT.

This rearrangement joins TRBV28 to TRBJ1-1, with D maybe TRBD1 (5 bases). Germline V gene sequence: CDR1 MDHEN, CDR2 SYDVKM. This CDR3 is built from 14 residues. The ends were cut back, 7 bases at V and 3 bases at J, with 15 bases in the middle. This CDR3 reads CASNPSDRYTEAFF. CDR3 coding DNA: TGTGCCAGCAACCCAAGTGACAGATACACTGAAGCTTTCTTT.

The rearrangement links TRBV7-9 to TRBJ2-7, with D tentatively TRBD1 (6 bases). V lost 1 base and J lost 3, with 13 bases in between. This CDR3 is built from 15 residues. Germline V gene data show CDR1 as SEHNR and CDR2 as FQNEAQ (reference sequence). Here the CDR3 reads CASSLDRDAHYEQYF. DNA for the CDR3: TGTGCCAGCAGCTTAGACAGGGATGCCCACTACGAGCAGTACTTC.

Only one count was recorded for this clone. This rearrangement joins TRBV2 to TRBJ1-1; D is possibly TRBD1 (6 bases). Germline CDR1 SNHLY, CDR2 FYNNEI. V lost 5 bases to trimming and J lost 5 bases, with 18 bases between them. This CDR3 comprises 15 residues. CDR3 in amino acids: CASSFSRRGWTEAFF. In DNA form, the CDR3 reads TGTGCCAGCAGTTTCTCCCGAAGGGGGTGGACTGAAGCTTTCTTT.

The CDR3 nucleotides read TGTGCCAGCAGCTTTGACCATAACACTGAAGCTTTCTTT. It translates to CASSFDHNTEAFF. The chain employs TRBV11-3 and TRBJ1-1; no clear D. The CDR3 runs 13 residues. Germline values: CDR1 SGHNT, CDR2 YENEEA. V was trimmed by 3 bases and J by 2 bases, leaving 7 bases between them.

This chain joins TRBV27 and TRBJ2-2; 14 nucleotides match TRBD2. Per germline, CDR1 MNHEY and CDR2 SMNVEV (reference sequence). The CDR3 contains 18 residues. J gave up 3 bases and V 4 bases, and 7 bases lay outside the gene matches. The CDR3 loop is CASSSGTSGRRHTGELFF. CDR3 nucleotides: TGTGCCAGCAGTTCCGGGACTAGCGGGAGACGACACACCGGGGAGCTGTTTTTT.

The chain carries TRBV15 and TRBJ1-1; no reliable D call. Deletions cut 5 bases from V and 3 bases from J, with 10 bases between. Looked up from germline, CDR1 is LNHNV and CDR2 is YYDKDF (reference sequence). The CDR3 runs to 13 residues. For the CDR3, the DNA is TGTGCCACCAGCCTGGGTCCGGACACTGAAGCTTTCTTT. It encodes CATSLGPDTEAFF. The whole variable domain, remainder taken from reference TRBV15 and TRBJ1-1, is DAMVIQNPRYQVTQFGKPVTLSCSQTLNHNVMYWYQQKSSQAPKLLFHYYDKDFNNEADTPDNFQSRRPNTSFCFLDIRSPGLGDTAMYLCATSLGPDTEAFFGQGTRLTVV.

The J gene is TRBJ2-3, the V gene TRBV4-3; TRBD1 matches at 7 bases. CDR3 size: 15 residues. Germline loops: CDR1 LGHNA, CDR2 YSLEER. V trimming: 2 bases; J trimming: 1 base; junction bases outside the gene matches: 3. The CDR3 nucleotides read TGCGCCAGCAGCCAAAGGACAGGACGCACAGATACGCAGTATTTT. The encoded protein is CASSQRTGRTDTQYF.

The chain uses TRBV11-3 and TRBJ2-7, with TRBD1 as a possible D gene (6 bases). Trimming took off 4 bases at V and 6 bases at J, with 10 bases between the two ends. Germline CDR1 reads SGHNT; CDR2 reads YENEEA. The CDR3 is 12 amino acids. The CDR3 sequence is CASSSLTGEQYF. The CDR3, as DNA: TGTGCCAGCAGCTCTTTGACAGGCGAGCAGTACTTC.

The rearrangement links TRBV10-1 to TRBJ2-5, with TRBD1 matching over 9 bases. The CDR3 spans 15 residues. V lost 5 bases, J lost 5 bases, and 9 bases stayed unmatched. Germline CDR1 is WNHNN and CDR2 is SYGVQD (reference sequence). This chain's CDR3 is CASSTKQGARETQYF. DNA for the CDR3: TGCGCCAGCAGTACTAAACAGGGGGCCCGGGAGACCCAGTACTTC.

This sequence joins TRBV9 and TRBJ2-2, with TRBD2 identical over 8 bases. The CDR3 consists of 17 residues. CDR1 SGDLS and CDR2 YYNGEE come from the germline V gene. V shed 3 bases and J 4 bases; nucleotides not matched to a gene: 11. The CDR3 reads CASSEEVGTRGTGELFF. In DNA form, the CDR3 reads TGTGCCAGCAGCGAGGAGGTGGGGACTAGAGGCACCGGGGAGCTGTTTTTT.